These T cell receptor beta chains were read from a single sample in a study of PD-L1 blockade in urothelial cancer. Sequenced by immunoSEQ multiplex PCR; TCRdb stores in-frame clones only, minus some. The sample includes about 39,000 clones, over 65% seen only once; the top ten take over 9.5%. Sequenced here: PBMCs, sampled around atezolizumab (anti-PD-L1) treatment. The receptors derive from a man aged 40-55 years with urothelial cancer. CDR3s include the opening cysteine and the closing phenylalanine or tryptophan. A D gene is named only where the DNA matches it firmly. Size is omitted from some rows. Given values are once, few, many or a class for expanded clones.

d_call,j_call,v_call,clone_size,cdr3_nt,cdr3_aa
TRBD2,TRBJ2-1,TRBV30,.,TGTGCCTGGAGCGGGACTAGCGGGAGTAAATCCTACAATGAGCAGTTCTTC,CAWSGTSGSKSYNEQFF
.,TRBJ2-7,TRBV29-1,.,TGCAGCGTGGAGTCCAGGGGAGTAAGGGAGCAGTACTTC,CSVESRGVREQYF
.,TRBJ2-1,TRBV9,.,TGTGCCAGCAGCTCGCGAGTTGGGCGGGATTACAATGAGCAGTTCTTC,CASSSRVGRDYNEQFF
.,TRBJ2-7,TRBV9,.,TGTGCCAGCAGCGTAGGGCAGGAATTCTCCTACGAGCAGTACTTC,CASSVGQEFSYEQYF
.,TRBJ2-5,TRBV7-6,.,TGTGCCAGCAGCCCTAGGGGAAGGGGAGAGACCCAGTACTTC,CASSPRGRGETQYF
.,TRBJ2-7,TRBV7-9,.,TGTGCCAGCAGCTTAGTGGCAGGGTTGAACGAGCAGTACTTC,CASSLVAGLNEQYF
.,TRBJ1-2,TRBV5-6,.,TGTGCCAGCAGCTTGCGGGGAACAGCGCGCTATGGCTACACCTTC,CASSLRGTARYGYTF
.,TRBJ1-2,TRBV7-9,.,TGTGCCAGCAGCCCTAAGACAGTTGCAGTTTATGGCTACACCTTC,CASSPKTVAVYGYTF
.,TRBJ2-2,TRBV5-1,.,TGCGCCAGCAGCTTGGGAGGGGGCACCGGGGAGCTGTTTTTT,CASSLGGGTGELFF
.,TRBJ1-1,TRBV9,.,TGTGCCAGCAGCGGTGTTGGACTAACTGAAGCTTTCTTT,CASSGVGLTEAFF
.,TRBJ1-5,TRBV9,.,TGTGCCAGCAGCGATGGGATCCGGGACTTAAAAAGGAATCAGCCCCAGCATTTT,CASSDGIRDLKRNQPQHF
.,TRBJ1-5,TRBV2,.,TGTGCCAGCAGCGTTCTCCATCAGGGTCAGCCCCAGCATTTT,CASSVLHQGQPQHF
.,TRBJ2-7,TRBV11-2,.,TGTGCCAGCAGGGAGGGTCGACTGATATTTTACGAGCAGTACTTC,CASREGRLIFYEQYF
.,TRBJ1-5,TRBV28,.,TGTGCCAGCAGTTTTCTTTCGACAGCCCAGGGGCCCCAGCATTTT,CASSFLSTAQGPQHF
TRBD2,TRBJ2-1,TRBV7-2,few,TGTGCCAGCAGCTTGGGGGGGACTAGCGCAAACAATGAGCAGTTCTTC,CASSLGGTSANNEQFF
.,TRBJ2-3,TRBV6-1,.,TGTGCCAGCAGTGAAGTTCCAGGGGTGGATGCGCAGTATTTT,CASSEVPGVDAQYF
.,TRBJ2-7,TRBV27,.,TGTGCCAGCAGCCGAGAGTACCTATCCTACGAGCAGTACTTC,CASSREYLSYEQYF
.,TRBJ2-5,TRBV6-5,.,TGTGCCAGCAGTTATTCCGGAGAGACCCAGTACTTC,CASSYSGETQYF
.,TRBJ2-7,TRBV4-1,.,TGCGCCAGCAGCCAAGATCTTGGAGGGTTCTACGAGCAGTACTTC,CASSQDLGGFYEQYF
TRBD1,TRBJ2-7,TRBV7-3,.,TGTGCCAGCAGCTCGGGACAGGGACTTGAGCAGTACTTC,CASSSGQGLEQYF
TRBD1,TRBJ1-5,TRBV5-8,.,TGTGCCAGCAGCGTAGCCACAGGGGGCAATCAGCCCCAGCATTTT,CASSVATGGNQPQHF
TRBD1,TRBJ1-1,TRBV5-4,.,TGTGCCAGCAGCAGACAGGGATCCAGTGAAGCTTTCTTT,CASSRQGSSEAFF
.,TRBJ2-2,TRBV29-1,.,TGCAGCGTTGAAAGGTCGGGGAGGACGGGGACCGGGGAGCTGTTTTTT,CSVERSGRTGTGELFF
TRBD2,TRBJ2-5,TRBV5-5,.,TGTGCCAGCAGCTTGGGGCTAGCGGGAGGGCAGGAGACCCAGTACTTC,CASSLGLAGGQETQYF
.,TRBJ1-1,TRBV28,.,TGTGCCAGCAGGCGTACAGGGAGAGGATCTGAAGCTTTCTTT,CASRRTGRGSEAFF
TRBD1,TRBJ1-4,TRBV9,.,TGTGCCAGCAGCCCGACTCCGGGGACAGGGGTTGAAAAACTGTTTTTT,CASSPTPGTGVEKLFF
TRBD2,TRBJ2-1,TRBV9,.,TGTGCCAGCAGCCCTAGCTTTAGGGCGGGAGGCCAGGCTGAGCAGTTCTTC,CASSPSFRAGGQAEQFF
.,TRBJ1-1,TRBV5-6,once,TGTGCCAGCAGCTGGACACCTTACACTGAAGCTTTCTTT,CASSWTPYTEAFF
.,TRBJ2-5,TRBV7-3,.,TGTGCCAGCAGCTTAGAACTGGGCGAGACCCAGTACTTC,CASSLELGETQYF
TRBD1,TRBJ1-1,TRBV5-4,once,TGTGCCAGCAGAGACGGGACAGGGGGTCAAGCTTTCTTT,CASRDGTGGQAFF
TRBD1,TRBJ1-1,TRBV7-9,.,TGTGCCAGCAGCAGCAGACAGGGGGGCACTGAAGCTTTCTTT,CASSSRQGGTEAFF
.,TRBJ1-2,TRBV7-2,once,TGTGCCAGCAGTCCCAGGGGTTACTATGGCTACACCTTC,CASSPRGYYGYTF
TRBD2,TRBJ2-7,TRBV11-2,.,TGTGCCAGCAGCTTAGGGGGGACTAGCGGGACCGAGCAGTACTTC,CASSLGGTSGTEQYF
.,TRBJ2-2,TRBV18,.,TGTGCCAGCTCGGGGGCCAAGAACACCGGGGAGCTGTTTTTT,CASSGAKNTGELFF
.,TRBJ1-3,TRBV28,few,TGTGCCAGCATTCCTCAGGGGATTGGAAACACCATATATTTT,CASIPQGIGNTIYF
TRBD1,TRBJ1-3,TRBV7-8,.,TGTGCCAGCAGCCTAGACAGGGCCCGCTCTGGAAACACCATATATTTT,CASSLDRARSGNTIYF
.,TRBJ1-5,TRBV6-5,.,TGTGCCAGCAGCCCCTCAGGACAGCCCCAGCATTTT,CASSPSGQPQHF
TRBD2,TRBJ2-1,TRBV2,once,TGTGCCAGCAGTGATTGGGGGGGTGGCGAGCAGTTCTTC,CASSDWGGGEQFF
.,TRBJ1-2,TRBV7-9,.,TGTGCCAGCAGCTTAGCTCTGGGGCTCTATGGCTACACCTTC,CASSLALGLYGYTF
.,TRBJ1-4,TRBV7-9,.,TGTGCCAGCAGCTTCGGTGCAACTAATGAAAAACTGTTTTTT,CASSFGATNEKLFF
TRBD1,TRBJ2-1,TRBV7-8,.,TGTGCCAGCATACAGGGGCGTGAGCAGTTCTTC,CASIQGREQFF
TRBD1,TRBJ1-1,TRBV5-8,.,TGTGCCAGCAGCTTGGGACAGGGTTCTGAGGAAGCTTTCTTT,CASSLGQGSEEAFF
.,TRBJ1-1,TRBV4-2,.,TGTGCCAGCAGCCAAGAACAGAACACTGAAGCTTTCTTT,CASSQEQNTEAFF
.,TRBJ2-7,TRBV6-1,few,TGTGCCAGCAGTGATTCAGGGTATAGCCCCGCCTACGAGCAGTACTTC,CASSDSGYSPAYEQYF
TRBD2,TRBJ2-3,TRBV4-2,few,TGTGCCAGCAGCCATGGGACTAGCGGAGAGTCCACAGATACGCAGTATTTT,CASSHGTSGESTDTQYF
.,TRBJ1-1,TRBV29-1,.,TGCAGCGTTCTTGGGGGACTCCGGGCCTCCACTGAAGCTTTCTTT,CSVLGGLRASTEAFF
.,TRBJ1-5,TRBV11-2,.,TGTGCCAGCAGCCCGCAGGGTTTAGGCCAGCCCCAGCATTTT,CASSPQGLGQPQHF
TRBD1,TRBJ1-2,TRBV30,once,TGTGCCTGGGAGCCACAGGGGGCGTTCGGCTACACCTTC,CAWEPQGAFGYTF
.,TRBJ1-5,TRBV15,.,TGTGCCACCAGCAGAGATCGCGATCAGCCCCAGCATTTT,CATSRDRDQPQHF
TRBD2,TRBJ2-3,TRBV4-2,.,TGTGCCAGCAGCCAAGAGACTAGCGTGATAGGGGCGCAGTATTTT,CASSQETSVIGAQYF
TRBD1,TRBJ2-7,TRBV28,.,TGTGCCAGCAGGGACAGGGTGCCGTCCTACGAGCAGTACTTC,CASRDRVPSYEQYF